This is a list of T cell receptor beta chains from one sample in a study of shared T cell receptors in the human thymus. TCRdb's copy holds only in-frame clones and misses some; the assay was immunoSEQ multiplex PCR. Seen here are hundreds of thousands of clones, approximately 78% observed once, and the top ten hold about 0.014%. In addition, the sample was reused for a study of human thymus T cells.

The sequenced material came from thymocytes. The source is a boy under two years old with a congenital heart defect. Both conserved end residues are part of each CDR3. D genes are given only for firm matches. Clone size appears in some rows only: once, few, many, or a class for an expanded clone.

J gene: TRBJ1-2
D gene: NA
V gene: TRBV28
clone size: few
CDR3 DNA: TGTGCCAGCAGTTTATCTCCCTATGGCTACACCTTC
CDR3 protein: CASSLSPYGYTF

J gene: TRBJ1-2
D gene: NA
V gene: TRBV28
clone size: NA
CDR3 DNA: TGTGCCAGCATCTCTAGGCCCCCGGACAGTAACTATGGCTACACCTTC
CDR3 protein: CASISRPPDSNYGYTF

J gene: TRBJ2-2
D gene: TRBD2
V gene: TRBV11-2
clone size: few
CDR3 DNA: TGTGCCAGCAGCTTAAAGGGCGCAGCGGGGGCGAACACCGGGGAGCTGTTTTTT
CDR3 protein: CASSLKGAAGANTGELFF

J gene: TRBJ1-5
D gene: TRBD1
V gene: TRBV27
clone size: NA
CDR3 DNA: TGTGCCAGCAGTCCGTGCGGTTCGGACAGGGACAGCAATCAGCCCCAGCATTTT
CDR3 protein: CASSPCGSDRDSNQPQHF

J gene: TRBJ1-5
D gene: TRBD1
V gene: TRBV6-1
clone size: NA
CDR3 DNA: TGTGCCAGCAGTGGGGACGACAGGGAGCCCCAGCATTTT
CDR3 protein: CASSGDDREPQHF

J gene: TRBJ2-1
D gene: TRBD2
V gene: TRBV9
clone size: NA
CDR3 DNA: TGTGCCAGCAGCGGATACCCCCCGACGGGACTAGCGGGAGGGCCAAAGCTCAATGAGCAGTTCTTC
CDR3 protein: CASSGYPPTGLAGGPKLNEQFF

J gene: TRBJ1-2
D gene: NA
V gene: TRBV10-3
clone size: NA
CDR3 DNA: TGTGCCATCAGCATGCTAGGGGGTCCCCTACCATATGGCTACACCTTC
CDR3 protein: CAISMLGGPLPYGYTF

J gene: TRBJ2-7
D gene: NA
V gene: TRBV27
clone size: NA
CDR3 DNA: TGTGCCAGCAGTCCCGGGACACCACCCTACGAGCAGTACTTC
CDR3 protein: CASSPGTPPYEQYF

J gene: TRBJ2-4
D gene: NA
V gene: TRBV5-8
clone size: NA
CDR3 DNA: TGTGCCAGCAGCTTGGGAGGGGGAAGGGACTTC
CDR3 protein: CASSLGGGRDF

J gene: TRBJ2-7
D gene: NA
V gene: TRBV2
clone size: NA
CDR3 DNA: TGTGCCAGCTCCCCCGGCGGAGGTGGGTACGAGCAGTACTTC
CDR3 protein: CASSPGGGGYEQYF